These 32 T cell receptor beta chains were sequenced from one sample in a study of T cell responses to AZD1222 COVID-19 vaccine. Only in-frame clones appear in the TCRdb table, and some are missing; sequencing was by immunoSEQ multiplex PCR. The sample yields 130,000 to 150,000 clones, around 90% seen once. The material was peripheral blood, obtained on day 0 of AZD1222 vaccination. These receptors all come from an adult in good health.

In its sample, this clone was seen once. V gene TRBV4-2 combines with J gene TRBJ2-3, with D unresolved. Deletions cut 2 bases from V and 4 bases from J, with 16 bases between. This CDR3 is 16 amino acids long. In germline, CDR1 is LGHNA, CDR2 YNFKEQ. This CDR3 is CASSQKPGPSADTQYF. In nucleotides, the CDR3 is TGTGCCAGCAGCCAAAAGCCAGGCCCGAGTGCAGATACGCAGTATTTT.

This clone came up once. This chain uses TRBV29-1 with TRBJ1-4; 9 nucleotides agree with TRBD1. This CDR3 is built from 17 residues. Germline CDR1 and CDR2: SQVTM and ANQGSEA. J lost 0 bases, V lost 5 bases, and 10 bases had no gene match. CDR3 residues: CSVPRGTGNSTNEKLFF. The CDR3 coding sequence is TGCAGCGTTCCTCGTGGGACAGGGAACTCAACTAATGAAAAACTGTTTTTT.

Regarding this clone: Additional DNA sequences in this sample encode the identical CDR3. The chain uses TRBV6-2 or TRBV6-3 and TRBJ2-7; maybe TRBD2 (5 bases). V was pared by 5 bases and J by 3 bases, with 8 bases between. This CDR3 contains 12 residues. Germline lookup yields CDR1 MNHEY and CDR2 SVGEGT. CDR3 residues: CASSPTSYEQYF. As DNA, the CDR3 is TGTGCCAGCAGTCCCACTAGCTACGAGCAGTACTTC.

The V gene is TRBV29-1, the J gene TRBJ2-7; TRBD2 matches 12 bases. The germline V gene has CDR1 SQVTM and CDR2 ANQGSEA. V shed 4 bases, J shed 13 bases, and the junction held 8 bases outside the gene matches. The CDR3 loop spans 12 amino acids. CDR3 region: CSVASGRESTYF. The DNA of the CDR3 is TGCAGCGTTGCTAGCGGGAGGGAGTCGACCTACTTC.

The V call is TRBV6-5, the J call TRBJ1-2; D gene uncertain. CDR1 is MNHEY, CDR2 SVGAGI, per germline. There are 12 residues in the CDR3. Trimming stripped 7 bases from V and 5 bases from J, with 11 bases between. CDR3 nucleotide sequence: TGTGCCAGCACCTTAAACGGGTATGGCTACACCTTC. Its translation: CASTLNGYGYTF.

J is TRBJ2-1 and V is TRBV5-1; TRBD1 matches at 11 bases. CDR3 length equals 17 residues. V trimming: 2 bases; J trimming: 6 bases; junction bases outside the gene matches: 10. Germline loops: CDR1 SGHRS, CDR2 YFSETQ. The CDR3 DNA reads as TGCGCCAGCAGCTTCTCCGGGACAGGGGGTGTTGTCAATGAGCAGTTCTTC. It specifies CASSFSGTGGVVNEQFF.

The J gene is TRBJ1-4, the V gene TRBV5-1, with a possible D match to TRBD1 (5 bases). With 1 base removed from V and 12 bases from J, the gap between germline ends came to 16 bases. The CDR3 contains 14 residues. Germline lookup yields CDR1 SGHRS and CDR2 YFSETQ. DNA for the CDR3: TGCGCCAGCAGCTTGACGGGGGGGTCGATGGAACTGTTTTTT. It translates to CASSLTGGSMELFF.

This clone has just a few counts. The rearrangement uses TRBV15 and TRBJ2-2; D possibly corresponds to TRBD1 (6 bases). The CDR3 has 17 amino acids. Germline lookup yields CDR1 LNHNV and CDR2 YYDKDF (reference sequence). V was cut by 3 bases and J by 0 bases, with 14 bases left in between. The CDR3 DNA is TGTGCCACCAGCAGCACGTCCGGGACACCGAACACCGGGGAGCTGTTTTTT. Its translation: CATSSTSGTPNTGELFF. Full variable domain (remainder filled in from reference TRBV15 and TRBJ2-2): DAMVIQNPRYQVTQFGKPVTLSCSQTLNHNVMYWYQQKSSQAPKLLFHYYDKDFNNEADTPDNFQSRRPNTSFCFLDIRSPGLGDTAMYLCATSSTSGTPNTGELFFGEGSRLTVL.

The rearrangement uses TRBV7-2 and TRBJ2-3, with D maybe TRBD2 (6 bases). The V and J ends lost 5 bases and 6 bases respectively, with 12 bases between them. Germline V lookup: CDR1 SGHTA, CDR2 FQGNSA. The CDR3 covers 13 residues. The CDR3 bases are TGTGCCAGCAGCATACGGGGGAGGGATACGCAGTATTTT. It yields the protein CASSIRGRDTQYF.

The chain couples TRBV24-1 to TRBJ2-5; 11 bases are a match to TRBD1. V was pared by 3 bases and J by 5 bases, with 10 bases of the junction left unmatched. Germline assignment: CDR1 KGHDR and CDR2 SFDVKD. The CDR3 is made up of 17 amino acids. The CDR3 sequence: CATSDDTGTGGRETQYF. For the CDR3, the DNA is TGTGCCACCAGTGATGACACCGGGACAGGGGGGAGGGAGACCCAGTACTTC.

This clone showed up just once. The chain couples TRBV7-2 to TRBJ2-2; tentative D call: TRBD1 (6 bases). Germline V gene sequence: CDR1 SGHTA, CDR2 FQGNSA. Trimming shortened V by 4 bases and J by 6 bases, and 18 bases separated the two germline ends. This CDR3 comprises 16 residues. CDR3 DNA sequence: TGTGCCAGCAGCTCGCAGGGGCGCTTAACGGCCGGGGAGCTGTTTTTT. Translating gives CASSSQGRLTAGELFF.

The chain couples TRBV2 to TRBJ2-2; a possible D gene is TRBD1 (5 bases). Trimming removed 6 bases from V and 3 bases from J, with 8 bases in between. Germline CDR1 reads SNHLY; CDR2 reads FYNNEI. This CDR3 comprises 13 residues. The CDR3 protein is CASRRQYTGELFF. DNA of the CDR3: TGTGCCAGCAGGCGACAGTACACCGGGGAGCTGTTTTTT.

V gene TRBV25-1 combines with J gene TRBJ1-6; D uncertain. Deletions cut 4 bases from V and 8 bases from J, with 12 bases between. The CDR3 has 14 residues. CDR1 and CDR2 from the germline V gene are MGHDK and SYGVNS. The CDR3 here is CASSVNGRDSPLHF. CDR3 DNA: TGTGCCAGCAGTGTCAATGGGCGGGATTCACCCCTCCACTTT.

The rearrangement links TRBV9 to TRBJ1-3; D is unclear. Looked up from germline, CDR1 is SGDLS and CDR2 is YYNGEE. Trimming took off 0 bases at V and 2 bases at J, with 15 bases between the two ends. The CDR3 extends over 17 amino acids. CDR3 sequence (DNA): TGTGCCAGCAGCGTAGTCTACGGACCCAGCGCTGGAAACACCATATATTTT. Translating it yields CASSVVYGPSAGNTIYF.

The chain carries TRBV7-6 and TRBJ2-1; weak D call: TRBD2 (7 bases). Between the trimmed V and J ends, which lost 1 base and 4 bases, there was a span of 14 bases. Germline CDR1 is SGHVS and CDR2 is FNYEAQ. The CDR3 spans 16 residues. This CDR3 is CASSLGGLAVYNEQFF. DNA for the CDR3: TGTGCCAGCAGCTTAGGGGGGCTAGCGGTTTACAATGAGCAGTTCTTC. The variable domain in full, completed from reference TRBV7-6 and TRBJ2-1, reads GAGVSQSPRYKVTKRGQDVALRCDPISGHVSLYWYRQALGQGPEFLTYFNYEAQQDKSGLPNDRFSAERPEGSISTLTIQRTEQRDSAMYRCASSLGGLAVYNEQFFGPGTRLTVL.

V gene TRBV19 combines with J gene TRBJ2-1; the D gene is possibly TRBD2 (6 bases). Germline V lookup: CDR1 LNHDA, CDR2 SQIVND (reference sequence). The CDR3 is made up of 12 amino acids. Trimming removed 3 bases at V and 9 bases at J, with 9 bases between. The CDR3 DNA follows: TGTGCCAGTAGTATTGGAGGGTCTGAGCAGTTCTTC. Its protein is CASSIGGSEQFF.

The chain combines TRBV11-2 with TRBJ1-2, with D possibly TRBD1 on 5 matching bases. Germline loops: CDR1 SGHAT, CDR2 FQNNGV. V was shortened by 5 bases and J by 7 bases, with 14 bases between the two germline ends. This CDR3 is 13 amino acids long. The CDR3 loop reads CASSPGQGAGYTF. CDR3 nucleotides: TGTGCCAGCAGCCCCGGCCAGGGCGCTGGCTACACCTTC.

J is TRBJ2-1 and V is TRBV6-1, with 8 bases lining up with TRBD1. Germline V CDR1 and CDR2: MNHNS, SASEGT. V was clipped by 3 bases and J by 8 bases; unmatched bases: 9. This CDR3 has 15 amino acids. The CDR3 sequence is CASSEGTGPWDEQFF. The CDR3 DNA is TGTGCCAGCAGTGAGGGGACAGGCCCTTGGGATGAGCAGTTCTTC.

This rearrangement joins TRBV7-9 to TRBJ1-5; no reliable D call. Germline V gene data show CDR1 as SEHNR and CDR2 as FQNEAQ (reference sequence). The CDR3 runs 16 residues. V was cut by 6 bases and J by 0 bases, with 15 bases left in between. CDR3 nucleotide sequence: TGTGCCAGCAGTCCTGAAGACCCACTTAGCAATCAGCCCCAGCATTTT. Translated, it gives CASSPEDPLSNQPQHF. Combining the CDR3 with reference TRBV7-9 and TRBJ1-5 gives the whole variable domain DTGVSQNPRHKITKRGQNVTFRCDPISEHNRLYWYRQTLGQGPEFLTYFQNEAQLEKSRLLSDRFSAERPKGSFSTLEIQRTEQGDSAMYLCASSPEDPLSNQPQHFGDGTRLSIL.

The chain is built from TRBV2 and TRBJ2-4, with no clear D. The V end was cut by 7 bases, the J end by 4 bases, with 5 bases between. The V gene's germline CDR1 is SNHLY and CDR2 FYNNEI. The CDR3 runs 11 residues. The CDR3 DNA is TGTGCCAGCACCGGAAAAAACATTCAGTACTTC. It yields the protein CASTGKNIQYF.

The V call is TRBV7-3, the J call TRBJ2-3, with 15 bases fitting TRBD2. Germline V gives CDR1 SGHTA, CDR2 FQGTGA. The CDR3 length is 16 residues. The J segment lost 2 bases and the V segment lost 5 bases, leaving 2 bases of the junction unmatched. CDR3 protein: CASSRTSGRVTDTQYF. DNA for the CDR3: TGTGCCAGCAGCCGGACTAGCGGGAGGGTCACAGATACGCAGTATTTT. The whole variable domain, remainder taken from reference TRBV7-3 and TRBJ2-3, is GAGVSQTPSNKVTEKGKYVELRCDPISGHTALYWYRQSLGQGPEFLIYFQGTGAADDSGLPNDRFFAVRPEGSVSTLKIQRTERGDSAVYLCASSRTSGRVTDTQYFGPGTRLTVL.

This clone was seen only once. The rearrangement joins TRBV27 to TRBJ2-1; maybe TRBD2 (7 bases). CDR1 is MNHEY, CDR2 SMNVEV, per germline (reference sequence). The V gene lost 2 bases and the J gene lost 5 bases, with 13 bases spanning the gap. This CDR3 spans 15 amino acids. In DNA, the CDR3 is TGTGCCAGCAGTTTACGCGCGGGGGCTCACAATGAGCAGTTCTTC. Amino acids: CASSLRAGAHNEQFF.

This clone showed up just once. The chain is built from TRBV11-3 and TRBJ2-2; the D is unclear. V lost 2 bases and J 3 bases, leaving 13 bases between the germline ends. Germline V gene data show CDR1 as SGHNT and CDR2 as YENEEA. This CDR3 is built from 16 residues. In DNA form, the CDR3 reads TGTGCCAGCAGCTTACGCGGCAACCGGGACACCGGGGAGCTGTTTTTT. This translates into CASSLRGNRDTGELFF.

This clone turned up a few times. V gene TRBV4-1 combines with J gene TRBJ2-7; possibly TRBD1 for D (6 bases). The CDR3 runs 14 residues. The ends were cut back, 6 bases at V and 4 bases at J, with 16 bases in the middle. CDR1 and CDR2 (germline): MGHRA, YSYEKL. The CDR3 nucleotides read TGCGCCAGCAGTACGGGACAAGGACATTACGAGCAGTACTTC. Encoded protein: CASSTGQGHYEQYF.

The V call is TRBV19, the J call TRBJ1-2; 8 bases fit TRBD1. J lost 10 bases, V lost 10 bases, and 11 bases had no gene match. The CDR3 extends over 12 amino acids. Germline V gives CDR1 LNHDA, CDR2 SQIVND (reference sequence). CDR3 nucleotides: TGTGCCACCTCGGCAAACAGGGGGTTCTACACCTTC. It encodes CATSANRGFYTF.

V gene TRBV5-1 combines with J gene TRBJ2-1, with D tentatively TRBD2 (6 bases). Per germline, CDR1 SGHRS and CDR2 YFSETQ. V was cut by 4 bases and J by 0 bases, with 14 bases left in between. The CDR3 sequence is 16 residues long. The CDR3 DNA follows: TGCGCCAGCAGCGGCGGTGGGGGGAGCTCCTACAATGAGCAGTTCTTC. It is translated as CASSGGGGSSYNEQFF. The whole variable domain, remainder taken from reference TRBV5-1 and TRBJ2-1, is KAGVTQTPRYLIKTRGQQVTLSCSPISGHRSVSWYQQTPGQGLQFLFEYFSETQRNKGNFPGRFSGRQFSNSRSEMNVSTLELGDSALYLCASSGGGGSSYNEQFFGPGTRLTVL.

The chain is built from TRBV5-6 and TRBJ2-5; 11 bases align to TRBD2. Per the germline V gene, CDR1 is SGHDT and CDR2 is YYEEEE. V gave up 0 bases and J gave up 1 base; unmatched junction bases: 5. There are 17 residues in the CDR3. The CDR3 coding sequence is TGTGCCAGCAGCTTGGGACTAGCGGGGTCCTCCCAAGAGACCCAGTACTTC. Its protein is CASSLGLAGSSQETQYF.

The gene calls are TRBV5-1 and TRBJ2-5; 8 nucleotides line up with TRBD1. This CDR3 contains 15 residues. Germline-derived CDR1 and CDR2 are SGHRS and YFSETQ. V gave up 2 bases and J gave up 2 bases; unmatched junction bases: 5. The CDR3 loop reads CASSLGQGPQETQYF. The CDR3 nucleotides read TGCGCCAGCAGCTTAGGACAGGGCCCTCAAGAGACCCAGTACTTC.

With regard to this clone: The junction departs from the called germline gene at one end, perhaps through a read error. The V gene is TRBV7-7, the J gene TRBJ2-5; possibly TRBD1 for D (6 bases). The CDR3 consists of 14 residues. CDR1 is SSHAT and CDR2 is FNYEAQ in the germline V gene (reference sequence). This CDR3 is CASSPLAQGETQYF. In nucleotides, the CDR3 is TGTGCTAGCAGCCCGCTAGCCCAGGGGGAGACCCAGTACTTC. The complete variable domain, with remaining parts taken from reference TRBV7-7 and TRBJ2-5, reads GAGVSQSPRYKVTKRGQDVTLRCDPISSHATLYWYQQALGQGPEFLTYFNYEAQPDKSGLPSDRFSAERPEGSISTLTIQRTEQRDSAMYRCASSPLAQGETQYFGPGTRLLVL.

The V call is TRBV10-2, the J call TRBJ2-3, with TRBD2 matching over 11 bases. CDR1 is WSHSY and CDR2 is SAAADI in the germline V gene. V was clipped by 5 bases and J by 0 bases; unmatched bases: 4. This CDR3 is built from 16 residues. CDR3 DNA sequence: TGCGCCAGCAGTCTTCGGACTAGCGGGAGCACAGATACGCAGTATTTT. It codes for CASSLRTSGSTDTQYF.

The gene calls are TRBV7-3 and TRBJ2-1; TRBD2 aligns across 11 bases. With 5 bases clipped from V and 3 bases from J, the junction kept 6 bases outside the gene matches. The CDR3 has 16 residues. Germline assignment: CDR1 SGHTA and CDR2 FQGTGA. As DNA, the CDR3 is TGTGCCAGCAGCCGAACCGGGACTAGCGGCTACAATGAGCAGTTCTTC. It yields the protein CASSRTGTSGYNEQFF.

This sequence joins TRBV18 and TRBJ1-2; D is undetermined. The CDR3 sequence is 14 residues long. Germline V gene data show CDR1 as KGHSH and CDR2 as LQKENI. V gave up 2 bases and J gave up 2 bases, with 9 bases separating them. The DNA of the CDR3 is TGTGCCAGCTCACCATTGACACCCAACTATGGCTACACCTTC. Translating it yields CASSPLTPNYGYTF. Supplemented by reference TRBV18 and TRBJ1-2, the full variable domain reads NAGVMQNPRHLVRRRGQEARLRCSPMKGHSHVYWYRQLPEEGLKFMVYLQKENIIDESGMPKERFSAEFPKEGPSILRIQQVVRGDSAAYFCASSPLTPNYGYTFGSGTRLTVV.